The T cell receptor (beta chain) described here comes from a study of cytomegalovirus exposure and HLA in healthy donors. Study as a whole: Among the 300 to 500 donors who were genotyped, about 84% fell in the genetic ancestry cluster that is associated with self-reported Caucasian donors. Regarding the study as a whole: Rare sequences made up most TCRs, while some public TCRs were found in many donors. Some TCR beta chains (over 150 of them) were listed as cytomegalovirus-associated.

In the PCR, 60 Vbeta and 13 Jbeta primers were used. The repertoire was sequenced with immunoSEQ multiplex PCR; TCRdb's copy has only in-frame clones and lacks some. Altogether under 150,000 clones are present, roughly 79% being singletons, with the ten largest covering 0.7%. Worth noting for this clone: No antigen is known for it.

The sequenced sample was PBMCs. The receptor was isolated from a man younger than 35 in good health and CMV-seronegative.

For the CDR3, the DNA is TGTGCCAGCAGCAGACAGCATACGAACACTGAAGCTTTCTTT. Residues: CASSRQHTNTEAFF. V gene TRBV9 combines with J gene TRBJ1-1, with D possibly being TRBD1 (5 bases). The CDR3 is 14 residues long. V dropped 4 bases and J dropped 1 base, with 11 bases sitting between them. Germline CDR1 reads SGDLS; CDR2 reads YYNGEE.